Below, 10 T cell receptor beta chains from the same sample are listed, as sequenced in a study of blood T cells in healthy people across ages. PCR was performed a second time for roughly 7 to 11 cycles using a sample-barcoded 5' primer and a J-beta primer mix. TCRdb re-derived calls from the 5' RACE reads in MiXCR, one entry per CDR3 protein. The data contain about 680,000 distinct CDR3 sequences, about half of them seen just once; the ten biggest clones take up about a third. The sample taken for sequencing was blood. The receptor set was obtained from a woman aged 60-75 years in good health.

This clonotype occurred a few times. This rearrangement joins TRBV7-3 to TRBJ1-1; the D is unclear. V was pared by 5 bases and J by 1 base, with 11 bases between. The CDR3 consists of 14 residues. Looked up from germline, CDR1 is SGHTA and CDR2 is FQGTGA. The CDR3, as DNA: TGTGCCAGCAGCCCCGGACGCCGGAACACTGAAGCTTTCTTT. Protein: CASSPGRRNTEAFF. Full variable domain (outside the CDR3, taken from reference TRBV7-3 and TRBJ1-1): GAGVSQTPSNKVTEKGKYVELRCDPISGHTALYWYRQSLGQGPEFLIYFQGTGAADDSGLPNDRFFAVRPEGSVSTLKIQRTERGDSAVYLCASSPGRRNTEAFFGQGTRLTVV.

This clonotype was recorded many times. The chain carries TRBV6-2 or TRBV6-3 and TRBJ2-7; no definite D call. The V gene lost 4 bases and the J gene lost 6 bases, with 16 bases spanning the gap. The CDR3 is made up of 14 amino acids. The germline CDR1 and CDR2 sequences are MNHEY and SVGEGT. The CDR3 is CASSSTKALSEQYF. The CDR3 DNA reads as TGTGCCAGCAGTTCTACTAAGGCCCTGAGCGAGCAGTACTTC.

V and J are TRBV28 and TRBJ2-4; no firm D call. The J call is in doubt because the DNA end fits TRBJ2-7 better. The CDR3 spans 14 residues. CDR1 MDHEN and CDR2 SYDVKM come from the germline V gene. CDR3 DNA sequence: TGTGCCAGCAGTTTGCAGGCAACCCTCTACGAGCAGTACTTC. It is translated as CASSLQATLYEQYF.

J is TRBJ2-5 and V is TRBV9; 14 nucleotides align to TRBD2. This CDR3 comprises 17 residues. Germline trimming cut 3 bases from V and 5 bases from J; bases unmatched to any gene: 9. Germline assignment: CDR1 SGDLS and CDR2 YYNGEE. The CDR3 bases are TGTGCCAGCAGCGACGGGACTAGCGGGAGAGTTGGGGAGACCCAGTACTTC. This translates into CASSDGTSGRVGETQYF. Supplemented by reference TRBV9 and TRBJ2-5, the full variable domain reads DSGVTQTPKHLITATGQRVTLRCSPRSGDLSVYWYQQSLDQGLQFLIQYYNGEERAKGNILERFSAQQFPDLHSELNLSSLELGDSALYFCASSDGTSGRVGETQYFGPGTRLLVL.

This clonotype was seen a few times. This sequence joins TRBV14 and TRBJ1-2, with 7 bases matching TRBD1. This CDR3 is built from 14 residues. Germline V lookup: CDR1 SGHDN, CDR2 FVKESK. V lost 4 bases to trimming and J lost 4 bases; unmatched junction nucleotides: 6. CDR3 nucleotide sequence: TGTGCCAGCAGCCGGGACAGTGAGGTCTATGGCTACACCTTC. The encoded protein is CASSRDSEVYGYTF.

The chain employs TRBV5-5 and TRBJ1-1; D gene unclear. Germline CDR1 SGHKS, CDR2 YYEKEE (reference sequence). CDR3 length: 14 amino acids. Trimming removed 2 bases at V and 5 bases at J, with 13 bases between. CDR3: CASSLEGAWTEAFF. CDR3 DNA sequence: TGTGCCAGCAGCTTAGAAGGTGCATGGACTGAAGCTTTCTTT.

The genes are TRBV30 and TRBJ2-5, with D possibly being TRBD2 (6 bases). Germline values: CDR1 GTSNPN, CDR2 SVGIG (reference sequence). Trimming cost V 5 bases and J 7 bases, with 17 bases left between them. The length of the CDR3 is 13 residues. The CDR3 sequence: CAWVSPGAGTQYF. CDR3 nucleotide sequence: TGTGCCTGGGTCTCGCCGGGAGCGGGGACCCAGTACTTC. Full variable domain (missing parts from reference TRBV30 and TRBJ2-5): SQTIHQWPATLVQPVGSPLSLECTVEGTSNPNLYWYRQAAGRGLQLLFYSVGIGQISSEVPQNLSASRPQDRQFILSSKKLLLSDSGFYLCAWVSPGAGTQYFGPGTRLLVL.

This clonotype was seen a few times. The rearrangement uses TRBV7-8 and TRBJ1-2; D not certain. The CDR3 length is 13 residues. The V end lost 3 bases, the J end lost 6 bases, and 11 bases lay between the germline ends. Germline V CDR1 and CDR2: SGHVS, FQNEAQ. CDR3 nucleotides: TGTGCCAGCAGCTTTGGCCTGAGGAATGGCTACACCTTC. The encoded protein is CASSFGLRNGYTF.

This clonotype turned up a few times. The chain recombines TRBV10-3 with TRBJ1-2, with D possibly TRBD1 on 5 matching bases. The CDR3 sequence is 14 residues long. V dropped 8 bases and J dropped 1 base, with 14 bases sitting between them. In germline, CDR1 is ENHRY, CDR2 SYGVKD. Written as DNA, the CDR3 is TGTGCCATCTCTCGGGGGAACCTTAACTATGGCTACACCTTC. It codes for CAISRGNLNYGYTF.

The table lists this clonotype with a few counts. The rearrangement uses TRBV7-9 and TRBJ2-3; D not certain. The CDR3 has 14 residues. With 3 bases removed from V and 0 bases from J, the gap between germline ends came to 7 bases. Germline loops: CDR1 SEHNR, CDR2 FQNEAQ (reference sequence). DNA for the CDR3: TGTGCCAGCAGCTTCAGTGTTAGCACAGATACGCAGTATTTT. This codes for CASSFSVSTDTQYF. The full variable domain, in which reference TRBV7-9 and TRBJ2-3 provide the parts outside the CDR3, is DTGVSQNPRHKITKRGQNVTFRCDPISEHNRLYWYRQTLGQGPEFLTYFQNEAQLEKSRLLSDRFSAERPKGSFSTLEIQRTEQGDSAMYLCASSFSVSTDTQYFGPGTRLTVL.